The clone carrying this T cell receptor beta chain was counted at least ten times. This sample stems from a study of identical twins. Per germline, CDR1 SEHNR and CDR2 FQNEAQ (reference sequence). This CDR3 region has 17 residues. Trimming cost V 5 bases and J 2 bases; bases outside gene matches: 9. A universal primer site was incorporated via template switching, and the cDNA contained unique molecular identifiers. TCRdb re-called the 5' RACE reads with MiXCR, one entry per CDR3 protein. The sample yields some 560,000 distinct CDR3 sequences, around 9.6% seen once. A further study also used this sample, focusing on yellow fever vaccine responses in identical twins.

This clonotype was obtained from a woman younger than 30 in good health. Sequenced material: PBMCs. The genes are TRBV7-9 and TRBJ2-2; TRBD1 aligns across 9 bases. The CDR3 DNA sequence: TGTGCCAGCAGCCCGACCGGGACAGGGACTAACACCGGGGAGCTGTTTTTT. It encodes CASSPTGTGTNTGELFF.